This T cell receptor beta chain is from a study of graft-versus-host responses after intestinal transplantation. Notes on this clone: Its target is not known.

Clones were sequenced by immunoSEQ multiplex PCR, and TCRdb holds only the in-frame ones, with some missing. Of 70,000 to 95,000 clones in the sample, 80% to 95% are singletons; the top ten hold approximately 1.1%. The germline V gene has CDR1 MDHEN and CDR2 SYDVKM. Trimming took off 4 bases at V and 0 bases at J, with 23 bases between the two ends. The CDR3 covers 19 residues. The chain couples TRBV28 to TRBJ2-3; D possibly corresponds to TRBD2 (7 bases). Material: unstimulated CD8+ T cells sorted from spleen or lymph node cells, obtained before transplant. The clonotype was recovered from a human donor who was the organ donor for an intestinal transplant. The CDR3 reads CASSSVTDRTSPSTDTQYF. The CDR3 bases are TGTGCCAGCAGTTCTGTGACAGACAGGACTAGTCCTAGCACAGATACGCAGTATTTT.